A selection of T cell receptor beta chains follows, all from one sample in a study of T cell responses to AZD1222 COVID-19 vaccine. The method was immunoSEQ multiplex PCR; TCRdb's version includes in-frame clones alone and lacks a portion of them. The sample has roughly 140,000 clones, around 94% seen once. This material consisted of peripheral blood, taken after recovery from COVID-19. These receptors were taken from an adult who had recovered from COVID-19. CDR3s include the opening cysteine and the closing phenylalanine or tryptophan. D genes are given only for firm matches. For some rows the clone size is stated as once, few or many, or as a class when expanded; others skip it.

v_call: TRBV19
d_call: TRBD2
j_call: TRBJ2-1
clone_size: .
cdr3_aa: CASSNWDTMGTSGSNEQFF
cdr3_nt: TGTGCCAGTAGTAACTGGGACACCATGGGGACTAGCGGGAGCAATGAGCAGTTCTTC

v_call: TRBV24-1
d_call: TRBD2
j_call: TRBJ2-7
clone_size: .
cdr3_aa: CATSDPRLAGGEQYF
cdr3_nt: TGTGCCACCAGTGACCCGAGACTAGCGGGAGGCGAGCAGTACTTC

v_call: TRBV12-3/TRBV12-4
d_call: .
j_call: TRBJ2-7
clone_size: .
cdr3_aa: CASSFGTTPEQYF
cdr3_nt: TGTGCCAGCAGTTTCGGGACAACGCCCGAGCAGTACTTC

v_call: TRBV29-1
d_call: .
j_call: TRBJ1-3
clone_size: .
cdr3_aa: CSVERGNTIYF
cdr3_nt: TGCAGCGTTGAAAGAGGAAACACCATATATTTT

v_call: TRBV6-5
d_call: .
j_call: TRBJ2-5
clone_size: .
cdr3_aa: CASSYVGGETQYF
cdr3_nt: TGTGCCAGCAGTTACGTGGGAGGAGAGACCCAGTACTTC

v_call: TRBV5-6
d_call: TRBD2
j_call: TRBJ2-7
clone_size: .
cdr3_aa: CASSSVREGRGEQYF
cdr3_nt: TGTGCCAGCAGCTCCGTCCGGGAGGGCCGGGGCGAGCAGTACTTC

v_call: TRBV28
d_call: .
j_call: TRBJ2-1
clone_size: .
cdr3_aa: CASSRGNSYNEQFF
cdr3_nt: TGTGCCAGCAGTCGAGGGAACTCCTACAATGAGCAGTTCTTC

v_call: TRBV6-5
d_call: .
j_call: TRBJ2-5
clone_size: .
cdr3_aa: CASSYATTPFQETQYF
cdr3_nt: TGTGCCAGCAGTTACGCGACTACTCCCTTTCAAGAGACCCAGTACTTC

v_call: TRBV10-3
d_call: TRBD2
j_call: TRBJ2-1
clone_size: .
cdr3_aa: CAIRLSGVGNNEQFF
cdr3_nt: TGTGCCATCAGACTGAGCGGGGTGGGGAACAATGAGCAGTTCTTC

v_call: TRBV19
d_call: .
j_call: TRBJ2-7
clone_size: .
cdr3_aa: CASSISAGPPYEQYF
cdr3_nt: TGTGCCAGTAGTATATCGGCAGGCCCCCCCTACGAGCAGTACTTC

v_call: TRBV27
d_call: TRBD2
j_call: TRBJ2-1
clone_size: .
cdr3_aa: CASSRRLAGGSGEQFF
cdr3_nt: TGTGCCAGCAGTAGGCGACTAGCGGGAGGGTCGGGTGAGCAGTTCTTC

v_call: TRBV30
d_call: .
j_call: TRBJ1-3
clone_size: .
cdr3_aa: CAWSRGARGNTIYF
cdr3_nt: TGTGCCTGGAGTCGGGGGGCGAGAGGAAACACCATATATTTT

v_call: TRBV5-1
d_call: TRBD1
j_call: TRBJ2-2
clone_size: once
cdr3_aa: CASSPDRLNTGELFF
cdr3_nt: TGCGCCAGCAGCCCGGACAGGTTGAACACCGGGGAGCTGTTTTTT

v_call: TRBV28
d_call: TRBD2
j_call: TRBJ2-1
clone_size: .
cdr3_aa: CASSSSGRTYNEQFF
cdr3_nt: TGTGCCAGCAGTTCAAGCGGGAGAACCTACAATGAGCAGTTCTTC

v_call: TRBV9
d_call: TRBD1
j_call: TRBJ2-2
clone_size: .
cdr3_aa: CASSVDFGGRGLFNTGELFF
cdr3_nt: TGTGCCAGCAGCGTAGATTTTGGGGGCAGGGGGCTTTTTAACACCGGGGAGCTGTTTTTT

v_call: TRBV2
d_call: .
j_call: TRBJ2-2
clone_size: .
cdr3_aa: CASSPPRAATNTGELFF
cdr3_nt: TGTGCCAGCAGTCCCCCGCGGGCAGCCACGAACACCGGGGAGCTGTTTTTT

v_call: TRBV30
d_call: .
j_call: TRBJ1-1
clone_size: .
cdr3_aa: CAWSLGPNTEAFF
cdr3_nt: TGTGCCTGGAGCCTGGGACCGAACACTGAAGCTTTCTTT

v_call: TRBV27
d_call: TRBD1
j_call: TRBJ1-1
clone_size: .
cdr3_aa: CASSLIGGRNTEAFF
cdr3_nt: TGTGCCAGCAGTTTAATAGGGGGCAGAAACACTGAAGCTTTCTTT

v_call: TRBV10-3
d_call: TRBD2
j_call: TRBJ2-7
clone_size: .
cdr3_aa: CAIMGPAGGRYEQYF
cdr3_nt: TGTGCCATCATGGGCCCGGCGGGAGGGCGCTACGAGCAGTACTTC

v_call: TRBV5-1
d_call: .
j_call: TRBJ2-2
clone_size: .
cdr3_aa: CASSLPPERVTGELFF
cdr3_nt: TGCGCCAGCAGCTTGCCCCCCGAGAGGGTTACCGGGGAGCTGTTTTTT

v_call: TRBV7-9
d_call: TRBD2
j_call: TRBJ2-7
clone_size: .
cdr3_aa: CASSLGGRGVEQYF
cdr3_nt: TGTGCCAGCAGCTTGGGCGGGAGAGGGGTCGAGCAGTACTTC

v_call: TRBV5-1
d_call: TRBD1
j_call: TRBJ2-5
clone_size: .
cdr3_aa: CASSPYRGRETQYF
cdr3_nt: TGCGCCAGCAGCCCCTACAGGGGGCGAGAGACCCAGTACTTC

v_call: TRBV27
d_call: TRBD2
j_call: TRBJ2-1
clone_size: .
cdr3_aa: CASSPLAGDVNEQFF
cdr3_nt: TGTGCCAGCAGTCCACTAGCGGGAGATGTCAATGAGCAGTTCTTC

v_call: TRBV30
d_call: .
j_call: TRBJ2-2
clone_size: .
cdr3_aa: CAWSVRGRGELFF
cdr3_nt: TGTGCCTGGAGTGTACGGGGGAGGGGGGAGCTGTTTTTT

v_call: TRBV27
d_call: .
j_call: TRBJ1-2
clone_size: .
cdr3_aa: CASSLSTGLYGYTF
cdr3_nt: TGTGCCAGCAGTTTATCGACCGGTCTCTATGGCTACACCTTC

v_call: TRBV27
d_call: TRBD1
j_call: TRBJ1-2
clone_size: .
cdr3_aa: CASSLTGQGGYGYTF
cdr3_nt: TGTGCCAGCAGTCTCACCGGACAGGGTGGATATGGCTACACCTTC

v_call: TRBV10-3
d_call: TRBD2
j_call: TRBJ2-3
clone_size: .
cdr3_aa: CAISGHRTSGRWADTQYF
cdr3_nt: TGTGCCATCAGTGGTCACAGGACTAGCGGGAGGTGGGCAGATACGCAGTATTTT

v_call: TRBV9
d_call: .
j_call: TRBJ2-3
clone_size: .
cdr3_aa: CASSVGDTQYF
cdr3_nt: TGTGCCAGCAGCGTTGGCGATACGCAGTATTTT

v_call: TRBV7-2
d_call: TRBD2
j_call: TRBJ2-1
clone_size: .
cdr3_aa: CASSVPSGEGLVDEQFF
cdr3_nt: TGTGCCAGCAGCGTTCCTTCGGGGGAGGGCCTCGTGGATGAGCAGTTCTTC

v_call: TRBV19
d_call: .
j_call: TRBJ1-1
clone_size: .
cdr3_aa: CATLEGGTNTEAFF
cdr3_nt: TGTGCCACCCTGGAGGGGGGGACGAACACTGAAGCTTTCTTT

v_call: TRBV5-4
d_call: TRBD2
j_call: TRBJ2-7
clone_size: .
cdr3_aa: CASSSGGSLLYEQYF
cdr3_nt: TGTGCCAGCAGTTCGGGAGGGTCCCTCCTCTACGAGCAGTACTTC

v_call: TRBV3-1/TRBV3-2
d_call: TRBD1
j_call: TRBJ1-2
clone_size: .
cdr3_aa: CASSQDHTTGGYGYTF
cdr3_nt: TGTGCCAGCAGCCAAGATCATACGACAGGGGGTTATGGCTACACCTTC

v_call: TRBV18
d_call: .
j_call: TRBJ1-3
clone_size: .
cdr3_aa: CASSPMGDSGNTIYF
cdr3_nt: TGTGCCAGCTCACCAATGGGAGACTCTGGAAACACCATATATTTT

v_call: TRBV6-5
d_call: .
j_call: TRBJ1-2
clone_size: .
cdr3_aa: CASREAGEGGYTF
cdr3_nt: TGTGCCAGCAGGGAGGCAGGGGAAGGGGGCTACACCTTC

v_call: TRBV5-4
d_call: .
j_call: TRBJ2-7
clone_size: .
cdr3_aa: CASSPNQFLRPYEQYF
cdr3_nt: TGTGCCAGCAGCCCCAACCAATTTCTCCGACCCTACGAGCAGTACTTC

v_call: TRBV6-5
d_call: .
j_call: TRBJ2-3
clone_size: .
cdr3_aa: CASSYFSTDTQYF
cdr3_nt: TGTGCCAGCAGTTACTTCAGCACAGATACGCAGTATTTT

v_call: TRBV7-2
d_call: TRBD2
j_call: TRBJ2-7
clone_size: .
cdr3_aa: CASSSTSGLYEQYF
cdr3_nt: TGTGCCAGCAGCTCGACTAGCGGACTTTACGAGCAGTACTTC

v_call: TRBV24-1
d_call: TRBD2
j_call: TRBJ2-1
clone_size: .
cdr3_aa: CATSDSYTSGSANEQFF
cdr3_nt: TGTGCCACCAGTGATTCCTATACTAGCGGGAGTGCTAATGAGCAGTTCTTC